This T cell receptor (beta chain) was identified during a study of somatic mutations in cytotoxic T cells in rheumatoid arthritis. Study-wide results and limits: Each of 8 out of 65 patients had a largest CD8+ clone that made up more than 20% of CD8+ cells. No correction for multiple comparisons was applied to the slight TRBV07 underrepresentation in rheumatoid arthritis patients.

The assay was immunoSEQ multiplex PCR, and TCRdb's table has in-frame clones only and misses some. This table has 9,500 to 15,000 clones, more than 75% appearing once. CDR3 length equals 13 residues. V lost 6 bases and J 0 bases, leaving 6 bases between the germline ends. Germline CDR1 reads MNHEY; CDR2 reads SMNVEV (reference sequence). Of note for this clone: Its antigen remains unidentified.

Healthy control status was assigned to blood donors, whose median age was 56 years (range 21-70) and of whom 45% to 70% were female. This clonotype was sampled from a man aged 50 to 60 in good health. The gene calls are TRBV27 and TRBJ1-5; no firm D call. Sequences were obtained from CD8+ T cells sorted from blood. The CDR3 DNA reads TGTGCCAGCAGCTCGTATAGCAATCAGCCCCAGCATTTT. Its protein product is CASSSYSNQPQHF.